Following are 13 T cell receptor beta chains from one sample sequenced in a study of Ad26.COV2.S vaccination and SARS-CoV-2 variants (dated by TCRdb to about 2021). Library preparation used the immunoSEQ multiplex PCR assay. Sourced from immuneACCESS, this table was stored by TCRdb with only in-frame sequences that have V and J called. A share of the clones is absent; for the studies checked, an unresolved V gene accounts for under half, and the remainder has no known explanation. The sample table lists roughly 680,000 clones, more than 70% of them with a count of one. The ten most abundant clones make up approximately 1.5% of the sample. The sample's treatment or condition label is to be understood as: around 19 received Ad26.COV2.S at low or high dose, single or two shots; about five received placebo; per-sample allocation not given. For vaccine and placebo recipients, the sequenced repertoires came from samples collected on day 63 after the first injection.

This sample comprised peripheral blood, obtained in a trial of Ad26.COV2.S vaccine versus placebo. The receptors stem from a person between 18 and 65 years old who received the Ad26.COV2.S COVID-19 vaccine or a placebo.

Only a few counts were recorded for this clone. This chain links TRBV6-5 with TRBJ2-7; TRBD1 matches 7 bases. This CDR3 is 14 amino acids long. CDR1 is MNHEY and CDR2 is SVGAGI in the germline V gene. Germline trimming cut 5 bases from V and 3 bases from J; bases unmatched to any gene: 7. CDR3 in amino acids: CASSLEQGYYEQYF. In nucleotides, the CDR3 is TGTGCCAGCAGTCTAGAACAGGGGTACTACGAGCAGTACTTC.

V is TRBV29-1 and J is TRBJ2-5; TRBD1 matches at 12 bases. Germline V CDR1 and CDR2: SQVTM, ANQGSEA. Germline trimming cut 2 bases from V and 5 bases from J; bases unmatched to any gene: 9. The CDR3 is made up of 16 amino acids. In DNA, the CDR3 is TGCAGCGTTGAAAACAGGGACAGGGGGCCCCGGGAGACCCAGTACTTC. Amino acids: CSVENRDRGPRETQYF.

This chain uses TRBV24-1 with TRBJ1-5; 7 bases match TRBD1. Germline trimming cut 0 bases from V and 0 bases from J; bases unmatched to any gene: 16. Per germline, CDR1 KGHDR and CDR2 SFDVKD. CDR3 size: 21 residues. CDR3: CATSDLGPRGRKDHSNQPQHF. DNA for the CDR3: TGTGCCACCAGTGATTTGGGCCCAAGGGGGCGGAAGGATCATAGCAATCAGCCCCAGCATTTT.

The chain employs TRBV10-3 and TRBJ2-7, with unresolved D. There are 14 residues in the CDR3. Germline lookup yields CDR1 ENHRY and CDR2 SYGVKD. The ends were cut back, 10 bases at V and 1 base at J, with 17 bases in the middle. The CDR3 is CATIEVLESYEQYF. CDR3 DNA: TGTGCCACCATAGAGGTGCTAGAATCCTACGAGCAGTACTTC.

This clone was counted a single time. V is TRBV4-3 and J is TRBJ1-3; D call uncertain. V lost 2 bases, J lost 0 bases, and 8 bases lay in between. The CDR3 totals 15 residues. Germline values: CDR1 LGHNA, CDR2 YSLEER. CDR3 loop: CASSQFQSSGNTIYF. The CDR3 DNA reads TGCGCCAGCAGCCAATTTCAAAGCTCTGGAAACACCATATATTTT.

This clone was seen a few times. The V and J genes are TRBV3-1 (or the pseudogene TRBV3-2) and TRBJ2-7; the D call may be TRBD1 or TRBD2 (6 bases each). The CDR3 has 14 residues. The germline V gene encodes CDR1 LGHDT and CDR2 YNNKEL (reference sequence). The V end was cut by 3 bases, the J end by 7 bases, with 16 bases between. In DNA, the CDR3 is TGTGCCAGCAGCCAGGGGGGCCCCATCGGGGAGCAGTACTTC. This sequence encodes CASSQGGPIGEQYF.

The gene calls are TRBV30 and TRBJ2-4; D is unclear. The ends were cut back, 5 bases at V and 1 base at J, with 15 bases in the middle. This CDR3 has 15 residues. From germline, CDR1 is GTSNPN and CDR2 SVGIG (reference sequence). The CDR3 here is CAWASPGDAKNIQYF. In nucleotides, the CDR3 is TGTGCCTGGGCCTCTCCCGGCGATGCCAAAAACATTCAGTACTTC.

The chain joins TRBV7-9 to TRBJ2-1; no definite D call. The germline gives CDR1 SEHNR, CDR2 FQNEAQ (reference sequence). The germline V and J ends were trimmed by 4 bases and 5 bases, with 21 bases remaining between them. This CDR3 has 17 residues. This CDR3 is CASSSNAGRRSHNEQFF. CDR3 sequence (DNA): TGTGCCAGCAGCTCAAACGCTGGACGTCGGAGTCACAATGAGCAGTTCTTC.

V gene TRBV19 combines with J gene TRBJ1-3; D remains ambiguous. This CDR3 comprises 14 residues. The V end was cut by 7 bases, the J end by 2 bases, with 12 bases between. Germline V gene data show CDR1 as LNHDA and CDR2 as SQIVND (reference sequence). The CDR3 reads CASNMRGTGNTIYF. CDR3 DNA: TGTGCCAGTAACATGAGAGGGACTGGAAACACCATATATTTT.

The chain uses TRBV7-2 and TRBJ2-1; the D gene could be TRBD1 or TRBD2 (6 bases each). V was pared by 5 bases and J by 4 bases, with 21 bases between. Germline V gene sequence: CDR1 SGHTA, CDR2 FQGNSA. This CDR3 has 17 amino acids. This CDR3 is CASSPSGGGRAYNEQFF. CDR3 bases: TGTGCCAGCAGCCCAAGTGGTGGGGGGCGAGCGTACAATGAGCAGTTCTTC.

The chain carries TRBV3-1 (or the pseudogene TRBV3-2) and TRBJ2-5, with 7 bases aligning to TRBD2. V was clipped by 1 base and J by 4 bases; unmatched bases: 3. This CDR3 spans 14 amino acids. The V gene's germline CDR1 is LGHDT and CDR2 YNNKEL (reference sequence). The chain's CDR3 is CASSQGGRPETQYF. The CDR3 DNA is TGTGCCAGCAGCCAAGGCGGGAGACCAGAGACCCAGTACTTC.

The V gene is TRBV5-6, the J gene TRBJ1-5; D is ambiguous. The CDR3 spans 15 residues. Trimming left V 1 base short and J 7 bases short, with 15 bases between. Germline-derived CDR1 and CDR2 are SGHDT and YYEEEE. This CDR3 reads CASSLSGWEVQPQHF. The CDR3 DNA reads as TGTGCCAGCAGCTTGTCGGGGTGGGAGGTCCAGCCCCAGCATTTT.

V usage is TRBV12-5 and J usage is TRBJ2-3; no definite D call. Germline CDR1 reads LGHNT; CDR2 reads FRNRAP. V was clipped by 6 bases and J by 2 bases, with 6 bases between them. This CDR3 comprises 12 residues. The CDR3 here is CASGPPTDTQYF. CDR3 DNA: TGTGCTAGTGGCCCCCCCACAGATACGCAGTATTTT. Using reference TRBV12-5 and TRBJ2-3 for the parts outside the CDR3, the full variable domain is DARVTQTPRHKVTEMGQEVTMRCQPILGHNTVFWYRQTMMQGLELLAYFRNRAPLDDSGMPKDRFSAEMPDATLATLKIQPSEPRDSAVYFCASGPPTDTQYFGPGTRLTVL.